Below, 19 T cell receptor beta chains from the same sample are listed, as sequenced in a study of T-cell reconstitution after alpha-beta-depleted transplantation in children. During its preparation, the TCRbeta library received unique molecular identifiers. TCRdb re-derived calls from the PCR reads in MiXCR, one entry per CDR3 protein. Of hundreds of thousands of distinct CDR3 sequences in the sample, approximately 20% were seen once. The material sequenced was PBMCs from the stem cell graft donor, taken from the stem cell graft. Receptor source: a human donor who donated a stem cell graft to a child with acute lymphoblastic leukemia.

This clonotype was seen a handful of times. V is TRBV27 and J is TRBJ2-1; TRBD1 aligns across 10 bases. The junction had 10 bases not matched to a gene; V was cut back by 3 bases and J by 8 bases. This CDR3 is built from 16 residues. CDR1 and CDR2 (germline): MNHEY, SMNVEV (reference sequence). The CDR3 spells CASSFARDRGGYEQFF. The CDR3 nucleotides are TGTGCCAGCAGTTTTGCACGGGACAGGGGTGGCTATGAGCAGTTCTTC.

The CDR3 sequence is CASSYTVYSSGNTIYF. As DNA, the CDR3 is TGTGCCAGCAGTTACACGGTCTACAGCTCTGGAAACACCATATATTTT. This rearrangement joins TRBV6-5 to TRBJ1-3; D not resolved. V dropped 2 bases and J dropped 0 bases, with 11 bases sitting between them. This CDR3 contains 16 residues. CDR1 and CDR2 from the germline V gene are MNHEY and SVGAGI.

This clonotype was seen a few times. The chain carries TRBV5-1 and TRBJ1-2; D is unresolved. The length of the CDR3 is 14 residues. The germline CDR1 and CDR2 sequences are SGHRS and YFSETQ. V lost 0 bases and J lost 6, with 12 bases in between. CDR3 nucleotides: TGCGCCAGCAGCTTGGTGGCCTCCAGCGATGGCTACACCTTC. This codes for CASSLVASSDGYTF.

The chain couples TRBV5-1 to TRBJ2-1; TRBD2 matches at 7 bases. The CDR3 totals 19 residues. Germline CDR1 reads SGHRS; CDR2 reads YFSETQ. V lost 0 bases, J lost 3 bases, and 15 bases stayed unmatched. In nucleotides, the CDR3 is TGCGCCAGCAGCTTGGAGTTGATCCCCGGACTAGGGGACTACAATGAGCAGTTCTTC. This translates into CASSLELIPGLGDYNEQFF. The full variable domain, in which reference TRBV5-1 and TRBJ2-1 provide the parts outside the CDR3, is KAGVTQTPRYLIKTRGQQVTLSCSPISGHRSVSWYQQTPGQGLQFLFEYFSETQRNKGNFPGRFSGRQFSNSRSEMNVSTLELGDSALYLCASSLELIPGLGDYNEQFFGPGTRLTVL.

This clonotype was recorded a few times. The chain uses TRBV19 and TRBJ1-1; D may be TRBD1 (5 bases). Germline V CDR1 and CDR2: LNHDA, SQIVND (reference sequence). This CDR3 contains 15 residues. V lost 5 bases and J 1 base, leaving 14 bases between the germline ends. In DNA form, the CDR3 reads TGTGCCAGTAGTTATAGGACATCGACGAACACTGAAGCTTTCTTT. This gives the protein CASSYRTSTNTEAFF. Using reference TRBV19 and TRBJ1-1 for the parts outside the CDR3, the full variable domain is DGGITQSPKYLFRKEGQNVTLSCEQNLNHDAMYWYRQDPGQGLRLIYYSQIVNDFQKGDIAEGYSVSREKKESFPLTVTSAQKNPTAFYLCASSYRTSTNTEAFFGQGTRLTVV.

Regarding this clonotype: Just one base apart from a much larger clone, this may be a read error. The chain carries TRBV3-1 and TRBJ1-5; D is uncertain. Trimming shortened V by 0 bases and J by 1 base, and 1 base separated the two germline ends. The V gene's germline CDR1 is LGHDT and CDR2 YNNKEL (reference sequence). This CDR3 spans 13 amino acids. The CDR3 coding sequence is TGTGCCAGCAGCCAAGAGAGCAATCAGCCCCAGCATTTT. It is translated as CASSQESNQPQHF.

The V call is TRBV12-3 or TRBV12-4, the J call TRBJ2-7, with D possibly being TRBD1 or TRBD2 (5 bases each). V lost 6 bases and J lost 7, with 16 bases in between. The CDR3 is 13 residues long. The CDR3 nucleotides are TGTGCCAGCAGAGTGGGACCGGGGCTGGAGCAGTACTTC. It codes for CASRVGPGLEQYF.

A few counts support this clonotype. The chain recombines TRBV6-5 with TRBJ2-7; D is ambiguous. The length of the CDR3 is 13 residues. V was shortened by 2 bases and J by 4 bases, with 9 bases between the two germline ends. In germline, CDR1 is MNHEY, CDR2 SVGAGI. CDR3 DNA sequence: TGTGCCAGCAGTTACCTCTGGGGTTACGAGCAGTACTTC. It encodes CASSYLWGYEQYF.

This clonotype was counted a few times. The chain joins TRBV5-1 to TRBJ2-6; D possibly uses TRBD1 or TRBD2 (5 bases each). CDR1 and CDR2 from the germline V gene are SGHRS and YFSETQ. This CDR3 is built from 14 residues. V was shortened by 7 bases and J by 2 bases, with 10 bases between the two germline ends. The CDR3 loop is CASGEGTGANVLTF. For the CDR3, the DNA is TGCGCCAGCGGAGAGGGGACTGGGGCCAACGTCCTGACTTTC.

This clonotype was recorded a few times. This chain uses TRBV12-3 or TRBV12-4 with TRBJ1-5; 9 positions match TRBD1. Trimming cost V 6 bases and J 7 bases; bases outside gene matches: 10. The CDR3 extends over 15 amino acids. The CDR3 is CASSKDRGKWQPQHF. In nucleotides, the CDR3 is TGTGCCAGCAGCAAGGACAGGGGCAAGTGGCAGCCCCAGCATTTT.

The table lists this clonotype with a count of one. The chain recombines TRBV7-2 with TRBJ2-1, with D unclear. V gave up 1 base and J gave up 7 bases, with 8 bases separating them. The length of the CDR3 is 13 residues. The germline gives CDR1 SGHTA, CDR2 FQGNSA. CDR3 nucleotide sequence: TGTGCCAGCAGCTTAGATATTAGGAATGAGCAGTTCTTC. Translation gives CASSLDIRNEQFF.

A few counts support this clonotype. V is TRBV19 and J is TRBJ1-1; a possible D gene is TRBD1 (6 bases). The ends were cut back, 5 bases at V and 4 bases at J, with 14 bases in the middle. Germline-derived CDR1 and CDR2 are LNHDA and SQIVND (reference sequence). This CDR3 has 14 residues. CDR3 coding DNA: TGTGCCAGTAGTTTCGGGACAACGAGCACTGAAGCTTTCTTT. Its translation: CASSFGTTSTEAFF.

The chain couples TRBV12-3 or TRBV12-4 to TRBJ1-2; unclear D gene. CDR3 length: 13 amino acids. Trimming took 1 base from V and 2 from J, leaving 5 bases between them. The CDR3 is CASSLEVNYGYTF. For the CDR3, the DNA is TGTGCCAGCAGTTTAGAGGTAAACTATGGCTACACCTTC.

This clonotype has just a few counts. The V and J genes are TRBV6-1 and TRBJ2-1, with 9 positions matching TRBD2. This CDR3 has 14 residues. V lost 8 bases to trimming and J lost 7 bases; unmatched junction nucleotides: 9. CDR1 MNHNS and CDR2 SASEGT come from the germline V gene. CDR3 amino acids: CASHLAGARNEQFF. In DNA form, the CDR3 reads TGTGCCAGCCACTTAGCGGGAGCGAGGAATGAGCAGTTCTTC.

This clonotype was seen repeatedly, ten times or more. The rearrangement links TRBV20-1 to TRBJ2-1; TRBD1 aligns across 7 bases. The V segment lost 6 bases and the J segment 14 bases; nucleotides outside the gene matches: 13. The CDR3 runs to 12 residues. Germline V gene data show CDR1 as DFQATT and CDR2 as SNEGSKA (reference sequence). CDR3 nucleotides: TGCAGTGCCCCGGGCATAGGGGGCCGTGAGTTCTTC. Residues: CSAPGIGGREFF.

The rearrangement links TRBV6-1 to TRBJ1-1; the D gene is possibly TRBD1 (6 bases). This CDR3 has 16 residues. V gave up 10 bases and J gave up 0 bases, with 21 bases separating them. Germline assignment: CDR1 MNHNS and CDR2 SASEGT. The CDR3 DNA reads as TGTGCCACCAATCAGGGGACCGGAAGGATGAACACTGAAGCTTTCTTT. This translates into CATNQGTGRMNTEAFF.

Only a few counts were recorded for this clonotype. The rearrangement joins TRBV20-1 to TRBJ1-5; D unclear. Per germline, CDR1 DFQATT and CDR2 SNEGSKA (reference sequence). The length of the CDR3 is 15 residues. V gave up 3 bases and J gave up 0 bases, with 12 bases separating them. The CDR3 protein is CSASQVVGSNQPQHF. In nucleotides, the CDR3 is TGCAGTGCTAGCCAGGTAGTGGGTAGCAATCAGCCCCAGCATTTT.

The chain combines TRBV7-3 with TRBJ1-2; D is unresolved. The V gene lost 0 bases and the J gene lost 2 bases, with 7 bases spanning the gap. CDR3 size: 14 residues. CDR1 and CDR2 from the germline V gene are SGHTA and FQGTGA. CDR3 sequence: CASSLTRVNYGYTF. In DNA form, the CDR3 reads TGTGCCAGCAGCTTAACGCGGGTCAACTATGGCTACACCTTC.

The chain combines TRBV10-2 with TRBJ2-7; 7 bases are a match to TRBD2. With 2 bases clipped from V and 0 bases from J, the junction kept 1 base outside the gene matches. The CDR3 has 14 residues. Germline values: CDR1 WSHSY, CDR2 SAAADI. In DNA form, the CDR3 reads TGCGCCAGCAGTGAGCGCGGGGGCTCCTACGAGCAGTACTTC. As protein: CASSERGGSYEQYF.